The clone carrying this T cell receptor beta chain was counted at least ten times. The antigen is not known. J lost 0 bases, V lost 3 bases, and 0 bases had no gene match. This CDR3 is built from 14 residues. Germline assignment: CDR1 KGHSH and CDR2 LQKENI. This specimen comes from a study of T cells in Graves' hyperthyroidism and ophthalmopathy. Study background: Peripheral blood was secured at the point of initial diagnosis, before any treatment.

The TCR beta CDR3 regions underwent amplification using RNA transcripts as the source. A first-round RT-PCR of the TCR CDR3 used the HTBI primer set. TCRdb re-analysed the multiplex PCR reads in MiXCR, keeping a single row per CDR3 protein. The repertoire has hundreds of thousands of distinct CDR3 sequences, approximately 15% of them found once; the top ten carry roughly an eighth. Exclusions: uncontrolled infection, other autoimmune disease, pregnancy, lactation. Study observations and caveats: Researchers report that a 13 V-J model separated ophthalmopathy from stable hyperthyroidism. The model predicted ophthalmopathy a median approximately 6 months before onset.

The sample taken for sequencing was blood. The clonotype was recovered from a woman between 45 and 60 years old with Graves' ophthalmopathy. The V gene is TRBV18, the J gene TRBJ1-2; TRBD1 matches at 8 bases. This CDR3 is CASSPDRANYGYTF. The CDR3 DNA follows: TGTGCCAGCTCACCGGACAGGGCTAACTATGGCTACACCTTC.